This T cell receptor beta chain comes out of a study of PD-1 blockade in classical Hodgkin lymphoma. Germline assignment: CDR1 MNHEY and CDR2 SVGAGI. With V trimmed by 7 bases and J by 0 bases, 6 bases remained unmatched. The CDR3 loop spans 14 amino acids. Overall study results and limits: Relapsed/refractory patients reportedly had the lowest baseline TCR diversity, below newly diagnosed patients, who were below healthy donors. The study found that TCR diversity rose significantly by C4D1 in CD4+ but not CD8+ cells. Partial responders and progressors had significantly lower baseline TCR diversity.

Notes on this clone: Antigen: not known.

Profiling relied on immunoSEQ multiplex PCR, and the TCRdb table lists in-frame clones only, not all of them. The sample includes 50,000 or so clones, around 91% of them seen just once. Time point reported: cycle 4 day 1 (C4D1), after more than five weeks of nivolumab. All trial patients relapsed after autologous stem cell transplantation. The sample consisted of peripheral blood mononuclear cells (PBMCs), taken before the fourth cycle of nivolumab. The chain joins TRBV6-5 to TRBJ2-7, with 7 bases matching TRBD1. This TCR came from a human donor with classical Hodgkin lymphoma. CDR3 coding DNA: TGTGCCAGCACCCGGACAGGTAGCTCCTACGAGCAGTACTTC. Its protein is CASTRTGSSYEQYF.